This TCR beta chain originates from a study of blood T cell repertoires in COVID-19. This clone was observed a few times. The authors' processing: Reference gene primer amplification gave nucleated cell count estimates. Sequenced by immunoSEQ multiplex PCR; TCRdb stores in-frame clones only, minus some. The DNA gave D and trimming, while V, J and clone size come from that table. In the table there are approximately 40,000 clones, roughly 87% of which are singletons. The CDR3 loop spans 16 amino acids. The sequenced material came from peripheral blood. The V gene is TRBV21-1, the J gene TRBJ2-7; the D call TRBD1 from the table was never checked on the DNA. TRBV21-1 is described as a pseudogene. This sequence originates from a man aged 55 to 70 with acute or convalescent COVID-19. The CDR3 nucleotides read TGTGCCAGCAACAATAGAGTCCAGGGGTATTCCTACGAGCAGTACGTC. Protein sequence: CASNNRVQGYSYEQYV.